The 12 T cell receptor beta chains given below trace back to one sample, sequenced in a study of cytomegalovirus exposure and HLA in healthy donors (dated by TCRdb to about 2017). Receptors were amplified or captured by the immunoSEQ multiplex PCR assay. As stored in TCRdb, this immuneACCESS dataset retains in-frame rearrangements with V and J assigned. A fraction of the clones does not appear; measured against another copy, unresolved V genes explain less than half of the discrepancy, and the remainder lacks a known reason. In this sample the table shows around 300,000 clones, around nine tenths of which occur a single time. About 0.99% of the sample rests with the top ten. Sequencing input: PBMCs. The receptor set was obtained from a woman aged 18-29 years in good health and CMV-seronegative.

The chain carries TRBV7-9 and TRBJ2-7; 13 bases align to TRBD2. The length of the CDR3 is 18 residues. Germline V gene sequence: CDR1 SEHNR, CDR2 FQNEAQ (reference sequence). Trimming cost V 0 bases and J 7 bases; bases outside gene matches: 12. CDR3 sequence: CASSLAGLAGLKVREQYF. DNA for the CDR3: TGTGCCAGCAGCTTAGCGGGACTAGCGGGATTAAAAGTTAGGGAGCAGTACTTC.

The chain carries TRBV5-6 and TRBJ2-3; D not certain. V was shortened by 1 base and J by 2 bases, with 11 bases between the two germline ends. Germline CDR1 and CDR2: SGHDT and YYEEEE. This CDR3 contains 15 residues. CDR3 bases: TGTGCCAGCAGCTTGTACTTCCAGGCCACAGATACGCAGTATTTT. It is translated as CASSLYFQATDTQYF.

As DNA, the CDR3 is TGTGCCAGCAGCCAAGGGGCAGGGTTGAAGAAACTGTTTTTT. It yields the protein CASSQGAGLKKLFF. The chain joins TRBV6-5 to TRBJ1-4; tentative D call: TRBD1 (5 bases). CDR3 length equals 14 residues. Germline values: CDR1 MNHEY, CDR2 SVGAGI. Between the trimmed V and J ends, which lost 6 bases and 11 bases, there was a span of 19 bases.

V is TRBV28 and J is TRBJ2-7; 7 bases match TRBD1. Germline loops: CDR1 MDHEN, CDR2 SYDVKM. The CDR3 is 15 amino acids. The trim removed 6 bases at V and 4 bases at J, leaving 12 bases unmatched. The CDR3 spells CASSAYRQGVYEQYF. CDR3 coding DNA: TGTGCCAGCAGCGCATATCGACAGGGAGTTTACGAGCAGTACTTC. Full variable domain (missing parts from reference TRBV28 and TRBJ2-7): DVKVTQSSRYLVKRTGEKVFLECVQDMDHENMFWYRQDPGLGLRLIYFSYDVKMKEKGDIPEGYSVSREKKERFSLILESASTNQTSMYLCASSAYRQGVYEQYFGPGTRLTVT.

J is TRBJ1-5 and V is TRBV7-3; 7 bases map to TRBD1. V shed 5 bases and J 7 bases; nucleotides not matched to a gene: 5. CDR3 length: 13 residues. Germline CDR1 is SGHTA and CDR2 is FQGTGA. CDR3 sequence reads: CASSQTGSQPQHF. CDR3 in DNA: TGTGCCAGCAGCCAGACAGGGTCCCAGCCCCAGCATTTT.

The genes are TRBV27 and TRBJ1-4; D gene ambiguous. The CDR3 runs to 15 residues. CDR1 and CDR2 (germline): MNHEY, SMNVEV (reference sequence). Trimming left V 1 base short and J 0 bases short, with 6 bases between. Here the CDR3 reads CASSLWPATNEKLFF. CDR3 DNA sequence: TGTGCCAGCAGTTTATGGCCAGCAACTAATGAAAAACTGTTTTTT.

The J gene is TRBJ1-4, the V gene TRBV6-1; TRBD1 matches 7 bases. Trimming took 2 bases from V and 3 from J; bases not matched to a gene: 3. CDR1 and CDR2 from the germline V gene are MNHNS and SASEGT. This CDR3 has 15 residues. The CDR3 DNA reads TGTGCCAGCAGTGAACTGACAGGGTCTAATGAAAAACTGTTTTTT. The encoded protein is CASSELTGSNEKLFF.

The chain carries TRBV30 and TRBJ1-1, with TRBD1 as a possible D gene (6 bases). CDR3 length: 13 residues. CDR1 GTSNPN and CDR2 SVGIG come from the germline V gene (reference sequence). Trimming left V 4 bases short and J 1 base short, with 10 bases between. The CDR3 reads CAWTRDTNTEAFF. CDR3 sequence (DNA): TGTGCCTGGACCCGGGACACGAACACTGAAGCTTTCTTT.

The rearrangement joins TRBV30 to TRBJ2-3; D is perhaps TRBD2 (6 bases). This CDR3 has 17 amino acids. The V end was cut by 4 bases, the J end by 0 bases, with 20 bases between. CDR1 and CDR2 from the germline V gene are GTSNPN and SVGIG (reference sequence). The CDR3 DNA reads TGTGCCTGGACTAGTCATAGGGCTAGCGCTAGCACAGATACGCAGTATTTT. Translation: CAWTSHRASASTDTQYF.

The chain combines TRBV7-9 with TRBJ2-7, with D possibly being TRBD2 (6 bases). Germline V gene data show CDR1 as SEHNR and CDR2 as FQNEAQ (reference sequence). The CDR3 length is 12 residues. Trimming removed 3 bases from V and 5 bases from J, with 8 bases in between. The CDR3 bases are TGTGCCAGCAGCTTGCGGGGTAACGAGCAGTACTTC. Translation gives CASSLRGNEQYF.

The CDR3 spells CASSFRKQGVGTDTQYF. Here the CDR3 DNA reads TGTGCCAGCAGTTTTAGAAAACAGGGCGTTGGCACAGATACGCAGTATTTT. The V and J genes are TRBV27 and TRBJ2-3; tentative D call: TRBD1 (6 bases). CDR3 size: 17 residues. Trimming stripped 3 bases from V and 1 base from J, with 17 bases between. CDR1 MNHEY and CDR2 SMNVEV come from the germline V gene (reference sequence).

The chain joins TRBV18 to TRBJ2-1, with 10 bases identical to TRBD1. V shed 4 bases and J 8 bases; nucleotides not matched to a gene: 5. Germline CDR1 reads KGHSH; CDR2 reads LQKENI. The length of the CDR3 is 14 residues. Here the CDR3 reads CASSLRQGADEQFF. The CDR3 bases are TGTGCCAGCTCACTCCGACAGGGGGCCGATGAGCAGTTCTTC.